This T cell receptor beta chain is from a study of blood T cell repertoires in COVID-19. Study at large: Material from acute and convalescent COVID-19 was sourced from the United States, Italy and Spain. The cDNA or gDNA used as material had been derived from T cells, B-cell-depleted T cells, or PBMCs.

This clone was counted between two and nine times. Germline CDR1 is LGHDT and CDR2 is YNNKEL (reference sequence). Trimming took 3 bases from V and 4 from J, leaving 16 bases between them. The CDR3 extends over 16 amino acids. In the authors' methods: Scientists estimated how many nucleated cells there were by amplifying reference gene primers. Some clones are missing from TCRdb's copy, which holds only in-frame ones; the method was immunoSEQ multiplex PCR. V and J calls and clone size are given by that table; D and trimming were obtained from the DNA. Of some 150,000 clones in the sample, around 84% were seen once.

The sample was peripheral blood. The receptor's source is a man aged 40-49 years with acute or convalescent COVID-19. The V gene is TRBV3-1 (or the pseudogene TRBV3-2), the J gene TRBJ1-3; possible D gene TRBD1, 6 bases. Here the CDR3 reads CASSHLGGASGNTIYF. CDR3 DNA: TGTGCCAGCAGCCACCTAGGGGGGGCGTCAGGAAACACCATATATTTT.